Below, 25 T cell receptor beta chains from the same sample are listed, as sequenced in a study of blood T cells in healthy people across ages. PCR was performed a second time for about 6 to 12 cycles using a sample-barcoded 5' primer and a J-beta primer mix. MiXCR was run by TCRdb on the 5' RACE reads, yielding one entry per CDR3 protein. The sample comprises fewer than 2 million distinct CDR3 sequences, 30% to 40% of which are singletons, and more than 20% rests with the top ten. The sequencing sample was made of blood. The receptors come from a human donor in good health.

The rearrangement uses TRBV20-1 and TRBJ2-1; D may match TRBD1 or TRBD2 (5 bases each). The CDR3 loop spans 12 amino acids. Germline CDR1 reads DFQATT; CDR2 reads SNEGSKA (reference sequence). V was clipped by 6 bases and J by 13 bases, with 19 bases between them. CDR3 in DNA: TGCAGTGCCCAATTAGCGTCGGGGACCCAGTTCTTC. Protein sequence: CSAQLASGTQFF.

The chain carries TRBV5-1 and TRBJ2-7; D perhaps matches TRBD1 (5 bases). Looked up from germline, CDR1 is SGHRS and CDR2 is YFSETQ. There are 14 residues in the CDR3. Trimming stripped 4 bases from V and 0 bases from J, with 11 bases between. The CDR3, as DNA: TGCGCCAGCAGCGAAGGACATATCTCCTACGAGCAGTACTTC. Encoded protein: CASSEGHISYEQYF.

The chain recombines TRBV7-2 with TRBJ1-1; no firm D call. With 0 bases removed from V and 1 base from J, the gap between germline ends came to 6 bases. The CDR3 totals 14 residues. Germline V lookup: CDR1 SGHTA, CDR2 FQGNSA. The CDR3 coding sequence is TGTGCCAGCAGCTTAGCGCGGTCGAACACTGAAGCTTTCTTT. Protein product: CASSLARSNTEAFF.

CDR3 sequence: CASSPGKTSGGFSYEQYF. The CDR3 nucleotides are TGTGCCAGCAGTCCTGGTAAGACTAGCGGGGGCTTCTCCTACGAGCAGTACTTC. The rearrangement joins TRBV12-3 or TRBV12-4 to TRBJ2-7; 12 bases map to TRBD2. This CDR3 is 18 amino acids long. The trim removed 5 bases at V and 0 bases at J, leaving 11 bases unmatched.

This clonotype occurred many times. The genes are TRBV20-1 and TRBJ2-4; D may be TRBD1 (6 bases). Trimming took 8 bases from V and 7 from J, leaving 18 bases between them. Germline V gene sequence: CDR1 DFQATT, CDR2 SNEGSKA (reference sequence). The CDR3 is made up of 13 amino acids. Written as DNA, the CDR3 is TGCAGTCTCGAGGGCAGGGGAGATAACATTCAGTACTTC. This encodes CSLEGRGDNIQYF.

The chain joins TRBV7-9 to TRBJ1-1, with no clear D. The germline V gene encodes CDR1 SEHNR and CDR2 FQNEAQ (reference sequence). Trimming removed 8 bases at V and 3 bases at J, with 7 bases between. The CDR3 is 11 amino acids. CDR3: CASEEDTEAFF. The CDR3 DNA follows: TGTGCCAGCGAGGAAGACACTGAAGCTTTCTTT.

The chain employs TRBV9 and TRBJ2-1; 8 nucleotides match TRBD1. Germline V lookup: CDR1 SGDLS, CDR2 YYNGEE. There are 16 residues in the CDR3. Germline trimming cut 0 bases from V and 3 bases from J; bases unmatched to any gene: 5. CDR3 residues: CASSVGDRTFYNEQFF. In DNA, the CDR3 is TGTGCCAGCAGCGTAGGGGACAGGACGTTCTACAATGAGCAGTTCTTC.

The chain recombines TRBV29-1 with TRBJ1-4; maybe TRBD1 (6 bases). The germline CDR1 and CDR2 sequences are SQVTM and ANQGSEA. Trimming removed 3 bases at V and 6 bases at J, with 11 bases between. The CDR3 sequence is 13 residues long. CDR3 residues: CSVERGTDEKLFF. The CDR3 coding sequence is TGCAGCGTTGAGAGGGGGACGGATGAAAAACTGTTTTTT.

The chain links TRBV10-3 to TRBJ1-1; 9 bases are a match to TRBD1. Trimming cost V 5 bases and J 4 bases; bases outside gene matches: 8. Germline V gene lookup returns CDR1 ENHRY and CDR2 SYGVKD. The CDR3 is 15 residues long. The DNA of the CDR3 is TGTGCCATCAGTTCGTTAGGACAGGGGAGCACTGAAGCTTTCTTT. Translated, it gives CAISSLGQGSTEAFF.

In its sample, this clonotype was seen a few times. The chain is built from TRBV5-1 and TRBJ1-1; TRBD1 aligns across 9 bases. Trimming at V came to 4 bases and at J to 5 bases, leaving 9 bases not matched to a gene. This CDR3 has 15 amino acids. The germline V gene encodes CDR1 SGHRS and CDR2 YFSETQ. CDR3 DNA: TGCGCCAGCAGCGCGATGGGACAGGGTGGTACTGAAGCTTTCTTT. The encoded protein is CASSAMGQGGTEAFF. The variable domain in full, with the rest retrieved from reference TRBV5-1 and TRBJ1-1, is KAGVTQTPRYLIKTRGQQVTLSCSPISGHRSVSWYQQTPGQGLQFLFEYFSETQRNKGNFPGRFSGRQFSNSRSEMNVSTLELGDSALYLCASSAMGQGGTEAFFGQGTRLTVV.

This CDR3 is CASKSQGSNSPLHF. CDR3 DNA sequence: TGTGCCAGCAAGTCACAAGGAAGTAATTCACCCCTCCACTTT. The V call is TRBV27, the J call TRBJ1-6; D unclear. V lost 7 bases to trimming and J lost 6 bases, with 13 bases between them. The CDR3 is 14 amino acids. Germline values: CDR1 MNHEY, CDR2 SMNVEV (reference sequence).

This clonotype was seen a handful of times. V is TRBV7-9 and J is TRBJ2-5; D may be TRBD2 (6 bases). The germline CDR1 and CDR2 sequences are SEHNR and FQNEAQ (reference sequence). V lost 8 bases to trimming and J lost 5 bases, with 18 bases between them. CDR3 length: 14 amino acids. For the CDR3, the DNA is TGTGCCAGCGGAGGGGAGACTGACGGTGAGACCCAGTACTTC. Translated, it gives CASGGETDGETQYF.

This clonotype appeared a few times. The chain employs TRBV15 and TRBJ1-1; D is unresolved. CDR1 is LNHNV and CDR2 is YYDKDF in the germline V gene (reference sequence). V shed 8 bases and J shed 6 bases, with 10 bases lying between them. CDR3 length: 11 amino acids. The DNA of the CDR3 is TGTGCCACCGCCGCCGGGGCTGAAGCTTTCTTT. This encodes CATAAGAEAFF.

Here the CDR3 reads CASSLGDLTYEQYF. Written as DNA, the CDR3 is TGCGCCAGCAGCTTGGGGGACTTAACCTACGAGCAGTACTTC. V gene TRBV5-1 combines with J gene TRBJ2-7; weak D call: TRBD2 (6 bases). Trimming removed 0 bases from V and 2 bases from J, with 9 bases in between. This CDR3 region has 14 residues. Germline CDR1 is SGHRS and CDR2 is YFSETQ. Full variable domain (rest looked up from reference TRBV5-1 and TRBJ2-7): KAGVTQTPRYLIKTRGQQVTLSCSPISGHRSVSWYQQTPGQGLQFLFEYFSETQRNKGNFPGRFSGRQFSNSRSEMNVSTLELGDSALYLCASSLGDLTYEQYFGPGTRLTVT.

About this clonotype itself: One end of the junction varies from germline; a read error may be responsible. The CDR3 sequence: CSARDWTIRSNEQFF. CDR3 DNA: TGCAGTGCCAGAGATTGGACAATCCGCTCCAATGAGCAGTTCTTC. The rearrangement uses TRBV20-1 and TRBJ2-1, with a tentative D call TRBD1 (5 bases). This CDR3 spans 15 amino acids. Germline V gene sequence: CDR1 DFQATT, CDR2 SNEGSKA (reference sequence).

On this clonotype: Relative to the germline gene, one junction end is altered; a read error may explain this. The chain is built from TRBV6-2 or TRBV6-3 and TRBJ2-3, with D tentatively TRBD1 (5 bases). The CDR3 has 15 amino acids. From germline, CDR1 is MNHEY and CDR2 SVGEGT. For the CDR3, the DNA is TGTGCCAGCGGTTACGGGTTACAGGACACAGATACGCAGTATTTT. Translating gives CASGYGLQDTDTQYF.

Only a few counts were recorded for this clonotype. The V call is TRBV2, the J call TRBJ1-2; TRBD1 is a possible D gene (6 bases). V was trimmed by 6 bases and J by 4 bases, leaving 12 bases between them. CDR1 and CDR2 from the germline V gene are SNHLY and FYNNEI. The CDR3 has 13 residues. As DNA, the CDR3 is TGTGCCAGCAGGACAGGAGCTTCCTATGGCTACACCTTC. Its protein product is CASRTGASYGYTF.

This chain joins TRBV12-3 or TRBV12-4 and TRBJ2-7; TRBD2 is a possible D gene (5 bases). The CDR3 is 14 amino acids. Trimming shortened V by 5 bases and J by 4 bases, and 15 bases separated the two germline ends. The CDR3 coding sequence is TGTGCCAGCAGTCCGGACTCTATCGGGTACGAGCAGTACTTC. This codes for CASSPDSIGYEQYF.

This clonotype was detected only a few times. The chain has TRBV15 and TRBJ2-3; D tentatively fits TRBD1 or TRBD2 (5 bases each). Looked up from germline, CDR1 is LNHNV and CDR2 is YYDKDF (reference sequence). Deletions cut 0 bases from V and 4 bases from J, with 8 bases between. The CDR3 consists of 14 residues. The CDR3 here is CATSRDRGADTQYF. CDR3 bases: TGTGCCACCAGCAGAGATAGGGGAGCAGATACGCAGTATTTT. Drawing the rest from reference TRBV15 and TRBJ2-3, the complete variable domain is DAMVIQNPRYQVTQFGKPVTLSCSQTLNHNVMYWYQQKSSQAPKLLFHYYDKDFNNEADTPDNFQSRRPNTSFCFLDIRSPGLGDTAMYLCATSRDRGADTQYFGPGTRLTVL.

This clonotype was counted only a few times. The chain uses TRBV7-9 and TRBJ2-1; no clear D gene. From germline, CDR1 is SEHNR and CDR2 FQNEAQ (reference sequence). The CDR3 has 13 amino acids. Trimming shortened V by 3 bases and J by 8 bases, and 11 bases separated the two germline ends. The CDR3 nucleotides are TGTGCCAGCAGCTTTTCGGTTGTGGATGAGCAGTTCTTC. This gives the protein CASSFSVVDEQFF. The full variable domain, with the rest looked up from reference TRBV7-9 and TRBJ2-1, is DTGVSQNPRHKITKRGQNVTFRCDPISEHNRLYWYRQTLGQGPEFLTYFQNEAQLEKSRLLSDRFSAERPKGSFSTLEIQRTEQGDSAMYLCASSFSVVDEQFFGPGTRLTVL.

The chain links TRBV5-1 to TRBJ2-6; weak D call: TRBD1 (6 bases). This CDR3 region has 20 residues. V shed 2 bases and J shed 0 bases, with 21 bases lying between them. Germline lookup yields CDR1 SGHRS and CDR2 YFSETQ. The CDR3 protein is CASSFYGQHSLSSGANVLTF. In DNA, the CDR3 is TGCGCCAGCAGCTTCTATGGACAGCATTCGTTATCCTCTGGGGCCAACGTCCTGACTTTC. The full variable domain, completed using reference TRBV5-1 and TRBJ2-6, is KAGVTQTPRYLIKTRGQQVTLSCSPISGHRSVSWYQQTPGQGLQFLFEYFSETQRNKGNFPGRFSGRQFSNSRSEMNVSTLELGDSALYLCASSFYGQHSLSSGANVLTFGAGSRLTVL.

This clonotype was detected only a few times. The rearrangement joins TRBV20-1 to TRBJ2-7; TRBD2 matches 10 bases. The CDR3 extends over 16 amino acids. Per germline, CDR1 DFQATT and CDR2 SNEGSKA (reference sequence). Trimming cost V 6 bases and J 2 bases; bases outside gene matches: 13. The CDR3 region has the DNA TGCAGTGCCGGGCGAGGTAGCGGGGGGCCCACCTACGAGCAGTACTTC. Amino acids: CSAGRGSGGPTYEQYF.

The chain combines TRBV20-1 with TRBJ2-5; 7 bases match TRBD1. The CDR3 is 14 residues long. Germline CDR1 DFQATT, CDR2 SNEGSKA (reference sequence). Germline trimming cut 1 base from V and 1 base from J; bases unmatched to any gene: 3. The CDR3 DNA reads as TGCAGTGCTAGAGCCGGGACAGCCCAAGAGACCCAGTACTTC. Its protein is CSARAGTAQETQYF.

The chain joins TRBV5-1 to TRBJ1-1; D unclear. The germline CDR1 and CDR2 sequences are SGHRS and YFSETQ. This CDR3 is built from 15 residues. Trimming cost V 0 bases and J 4 bases, with 13 bases left between them. The chain's CDR3 is CASSLVPADGTEAFF. In nucleotides, the CDR3 is TGCGCCAGCAGCTTGGTGCCAGCCGACGGCACTGAAGCTTTCTTT.

The chain combines TRBV7-6 with TRBJ1-4; D perhaps matches TRBD1 (6 bases). CDR3 length equals 16 residues. The germline CDR1 and CDR2 sequences are SGHVS and FNYEAQ. Between the trimmed V and J ends, which lost 5 bases and 0 bases, there was a span of 13 bases. The CDR3 reads CASSTTGPSTNEKLFF. The CDR3 DNA sequence: TGTGCCAGCAGCACCACAGGGCCCTCAACTAATGAAAAACTGTTTTTT.